This is a list of T cell receptor beta chains from one sample in a study of low-dose radiotherapy and immunotherapy resistance in tumors. TCRdb itself ran the reads through MiXCR, one entry per CDR3 protein. The data hold 64,000 or so distinct CDR3 sequences, with roughly 30% observed a single time. The sample here was PBMCs, taken before treatment. The receptors were sampled from a female donor with ovarian cancer. The CDR3 runs from the conserved cysteine through the conserved F or W.

V gene	J gene	CDR3 protein
TRBV18	TRBJ2-7	CASSPSGSSYEQYF
TRBV5-1	TRBJ2-6	CASSLERKNVLTF
TRBV9	TRBJ2-5	CASSVGARVETQYF
TRBV6-5	TRBJ1-1	CASSYDPGNTEAFF
TRBV27	TRBJ1-2	CASSFPMAGNGYTF
TRBV5-4	TRBJ2-3	CASSLPGGGENTQYF
TRBV20-1	TRBJ2-1	CSARDETDSAYNEQFF
TRBV27	TRBJ2-3	CASSRTGGRGTDTQYF
TRBV29-1	TRBJ2-3	CSAGGGLAGGTDTQYF
TRBV3-1	TRBJ2-7	CASSRTGQGGYEQYF
TRBV29-1	TRBJ1-2	CSVDGQGVRGYTF
TRBV5-4	TRBJ2-7	CASSRLGTNHYEQYF